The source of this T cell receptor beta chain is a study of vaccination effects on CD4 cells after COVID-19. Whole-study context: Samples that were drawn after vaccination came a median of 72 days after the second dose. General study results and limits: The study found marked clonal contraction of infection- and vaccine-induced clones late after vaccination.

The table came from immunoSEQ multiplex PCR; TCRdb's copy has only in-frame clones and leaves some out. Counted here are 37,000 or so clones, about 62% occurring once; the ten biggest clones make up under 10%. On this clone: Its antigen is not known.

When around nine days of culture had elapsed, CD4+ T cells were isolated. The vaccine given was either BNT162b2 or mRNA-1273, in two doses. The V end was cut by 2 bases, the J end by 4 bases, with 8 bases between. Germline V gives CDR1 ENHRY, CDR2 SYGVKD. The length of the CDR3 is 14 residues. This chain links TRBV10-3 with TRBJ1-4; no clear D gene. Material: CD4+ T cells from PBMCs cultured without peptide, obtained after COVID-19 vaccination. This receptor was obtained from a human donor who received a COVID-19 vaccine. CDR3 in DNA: TGTGCCATCAGTGAGACAGCAAATAATGAAAAACTGTTTTTT. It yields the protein CAISETANNEKLFF.